The present TCR beta chain was sequenced within a study of blood T cell repertoires in COVID-19. About the research overall: Samples came from the United States, Italy and Spain, spanning acute and convalescent COVID-19. In each case, the material was cDNA or gDNA derived from T cells, B-cell-depleted T cells, or PBMCs.

Per the study methods: Counts of nucleated cells, estimated from reference gene primer amplification, were obtained. Method: immunoSEQ multiplex PCR; TCRdb's copy keeps in-frame clones and lacks some. V and J calls and clone size are those listed in that table; D and trimming were worked out from the DNA. The sample has 180,000 or so clones, around nine tenths seen once. This CDR3 comprises 15 residues. The ends lost 3 bases at V and 6 bases at J; junction bases unmatched: 6. Looked up from germline, CDR1 is SGHNT and CDR2 is YYREEE (reference sequence). The chain employs TRBV5-4 and TRBJ2-3; 11 bases align to TRBD2. The origin of this receptor is a man between 70 and 80 years old with acute or convalescent COVID-19. The sample comprised peripheral blood. The CDR3: CASSSGTSGDDTQYF. In nucleotides, the CDR3 is TGTGCCAGCAGCTCCGGGACTAGCGGTGACGATACGCAGTATTTT.